This TCR beta chain was documented in a study of CD8+ T cells in alopecia areata. Whole-study context: Patients took tofacitinib for 6 to 18 months, followed by 6 drug-free months.

TCR sequencing used cDNA made by reverse transcription of extracted RNA. Repertoires were generated with immunoSEQ multiplex PCR, while TCRdb's copy carries only in-frame clones and drops some. The sample lists approximately 180,000 clones, 59% occurring once. Germline V gene sequence: CDR1 SGHRS, CDR2 YFSETQ. The CDR3 has 15 residues. The germline V and J ends were trimmed by 0 bases and 3 bases, with 13 bases remaining between them. V is TRBV5-1 and J is TRBJ2-7, with D possibly matching TRBD1 (6 bases). The sequences come from CD4+ T cells sorted from blood, collected at week 0. The TCR originated in a human donor with alopecia areata. CDR3: CASSLGGNRDYEQYF. CDR3 nucleotides: TGCGCCAGCAGCTTGGGCGGTAACAGGGACTACGAGCAGTACTTC.